Described below is a single TCR beta chain sequence and its context. The sample originates from a study of siplizumab effects on memory and regulatory T cells. Trimming took 1 base from V and 1 from J; bases not matched to a gene: 3. The V gene's germline CDR1 is MGHRA and CDR2 YSYEKL. This CDR3 has 15 residues. TCRdb keeps only in-frame clones here, not all; method: immunoSEQ multiplex PCR. The sample lists about 50,000 clones, roughly 90% occurring once. The receptor's source is a human donor in good health. J is TRBJ2-7 and V is TRBV4-1, with 8 nucleotides matching TRBD2. Sequences were obtained from naive CD8+ T cells sorted from blood. The DNA for the CDR3 is TGCGCCAGCAGCCAAGTAACTAGCGGATCCTACGAGCAGTACTTC. Amino acids: CASSQVTSGSYEQYF.